A single sample is the source of the 25 T cell receptor beta chains below, sequenced in a study of blood T cell repertoires in COVID-19. The repertoire was sequenced with immunoSEQ multiplex PCR; TCRdb's copy has only in-frame clones and lacks some. The data hold around 100,000 clones, with around 87% observed a single time. The specimen sequenced was peripheral blood. All receptors come from a woman aged 30 to 39 with acute or convalescent COVID-19.

J is TRBJ2-7 and V is TRBV19; 7 bases map to TRBD2. Germline values: CDR1 LNHDA, CDR2 SQIVND (reference sequence). The CDR3 totals 14 residues. The V segment lost 9 bases and the J segment 0 bases; nucleotides outside the gene matches: 8. CDR3 sequence: CASRSSGSSYEQYF. CDR3 nucleotide sequence: TGTGCCAGCCGAAGTAGCGGGTCCTCCTACGAGCAGTACTTC. Looking up the rest from reference TRBV19 and TRBJ2-7 gives the full variable domain: DGGITQSPKYLFRKEGQNVTLSCEQNLNHDAMYWYRQDPGQGLRLIYYSQIVNDFQKGDIAEGYSVSREKKESFPLTVTSAQKNPTAFYLCASRSSGSSYEQYFGPGTRLTVT.

The chain carries TRBV2 and TRBJ1-2, with a tentative D call TRBD1 (5 bases). Trimming pared 8 bases from V and 5 bases from J, leaving 15 bases between. Germline values: CDR1 SNHLY, CDR2 FYNNEI. The CDR3 has 13 amino acids. The CDR3 protein is CASLSGTSYGYTF. CDR3 DNA: TGTGCCAGCCTCTCCGGGACTTCTTATGGCTACACCTTC.

The rearrangement joins TRBV7-3 to TRBJ2-1; TRBD2 is a possible D gene (5 bases). The V and J ends lost 4 bases and 2 bases respectively, with 15 bases between them. Germline V gene lookup returns CDR1 SGHTA and CDR2 FQGTGA. This CDR3 has 16 residues. The CDR3 loop is CASSSGPGNTYNEQFF. Here the CDR3 DNA reads TGTGCCAGCAGCTCCGGCCCGGGGAATACCTACAATGAGCAGTTCTTC.

This clone was observed once. The J gene is TRBJ1-4, the V gene TRBV7-9, with 7 bases that match TRBD1. The CDR3 is made up of 17 amino acids. V lost 6 bases and J lost 6; bases outside the gene matches: 16. The V gene's germline CDR1 is SEHNR and CDR2 FQNEAQ (reference sequence). The CDR3 DNA reads as TGTGCCAGCAGAGTAGGGGGTTCTACAGGGGTTGATGAAAAACTGTTTTTT. Residues: CASRVGGSTGVDEKLFF. Supplemented by reference TRBV7-9 and TRBJ1-4, the full variable domain reads DTGVSQNPRHKITKRGQNVTFRCDPISEHNRLYWYRQTLGQGPEFLTYFQNEAQLEKSRLLSDRFSAERPKGSFSTLEIQRTEQGDSAMYLCASRVGGSTGVDEKLFFGSGTQLSVL.

The V call is TRBV15, the J call TRBJ1-3; TRBD1 might be the D (6 bases). The CDR3 is 17 residues long. V lost 0 bases and J 0 bases, leaving 12 bases between the germline ends. CDR1 LNHNV and CDR2 YYDKDF come from the germline V gene (reference sequence). The CDR3 DNA is TGTGCCACCAGCAGAGATTTTGGGACACTCTCTGGAAACACCATATATTTT. Protein: CATSRDFGTLSGNTIYF.

The CDR3, as DNA: TGTGCCAGTATGACAGGGGGCGGAGATACGCAGTATTTT. Encoded protein: CASMTGGGDTQYF. This chain connects TRBV19 to TRBJ2-3; 10 bases match TRBD1. The germline V gene encodes CDR1 LNHDA and CDR2 SQIVND (reference sequence). The CDR3 consists of 13 residues. After removal of 7 bases from V and 5 bases from J, the junction contained 3 bases not matched to a gene.

The V and J genes are TRBV2 and TRBJ2-3, with a tentative D call TRBD1 (6 bases). Germline V gene lookup returns CDR1 SNHLY and CDR2 FYNNEI. Trimming stripped 4 bases from V and 2 bases from J, with 10 bases between. This CDR3 has 14 amino acids. Here the CDR3 DNA reads TGTGCCAGCAGTGGGACAGAACTCACAGATACGCAGTATTTT. Amino acids: CASSGTELTDTQYF. Based on the CDR3 plus reference TRBV2 and TRBJ2-3, the full variable domain is EPEVTQTPSHQVTQMGQEVILRCVPISNHLYFYWYRQILGQKVEFLVSFYNNEISEKSEIFDDQFSVERPDGSNFTLKIRSTKLEDSAMYFCASSGTELTDTQYFGPGTRLTVL.

The chain joins TRBV10-2 to TRBJ2-2; D might be TRBD1 (5 bases). Per the germline V gene, CDR1 is WSHSY and CDR2 is SAAADI. The CDR3 sequence is 13 residues long. Trimming shortened V by 5 bases and J by 7 bases, and 11 bases separated the two germline ends. The CDR3 DNA sequence: TGCGCCAGCAGTTCCCAGGGAATCGGGGAGCTGTTTTTT. This gives the protein CASSSQGIGELFF.

This chain links TRBV9 with TRBJ1-4; possibly TRBD1 for D (5 bases). Trimming shortened V by 4 bases and J by 6 bases, and 25 bases separated the two germline ends. Germline-derived CDR1 and CDR2 are SGDLS and YYNGEE. This CDR3 has 18 residues. This chain's CDR3 is CASSPSGGRMRLDEKLFF. CDR3 nucleotides: TGTGCCAGCAGCCCCTCCGGGGGACGGATGAGACTTGATGAAAAACTGTTTTTT.

The chain links TRBV27 to TRBJ1-6; the match to TRBD1 covers 8 bases. The CDR3 length is 14 residues. V lost 6 bases and J lost 5; bases outside the gene matches: 3. Germline V gene lookup returns CDR1 MNHEY and CDR2 SMNVEV (reference sequence). The CDR3, as DNA: TGTGCCAGCAGCCTGGACAGGGATAATTCACCCCTCCACTTT. This gives the protein CASSLDRDNSPLHF.

This sequence joins TRBV7-2 and TRBJ2-7; no reliable D call. The CDR3 contains 13 residues. Germline V gene sequence: CDR1 SGHTA, CDR2 FQGNSA. Trimming removed 3 bases from V and 4 bases from J, with 10 bases in between. The CDR3 bases are TGTGCCAGCAGCTTTTCCTTTTTATACGAGCAGTACTTC. It codes for CASSFSFLYEQYF. The entire variable domain, with the rest obtained from reference TRBV7-2 and TRBJ2-7, is as follows: GAGVSQSPSNKVTEKGKDVELRCDPISGHTALYWYRQSLGQGLEFLIYFQGNSAPDKSGLPSDRFSAERTGGSVSTLTIQRTQQEDSAVYLCASSFSFLYEQYFGPGTRLTVT.

The rearrangement links TRBV15 to TRBJ1-2, with D unclear. Trimming took off 3 bases at V and 3 bases at J, with 5 bases between the two ends. CDR3 length: 12 amino acids. Germline lookup yields CDR1 LNHNV and CDR2 YYDKDF (reference sequence). CDR3 coding DNA: TGTGCCACCAGCAGGTCCGACTATGGCTACACCTTC. Residues: CATSRSDYGYTF.

The chain uses TRBV2 and TRBJ1-1; 7 bases map to TRBD1. Germline V gives CDR1 SNHLY, CDR2 FYNNEI. With 4 bases clipped from V and 0 bases from J, the junction kept 2 bases outside the gene matches. The CDR3 has 14 amino acids. The CDR3 protein is CASSGQGMNTEAFF. CDR3 nucleotides: TGTGCCAGCAGTGGACAGGGCATGAACACTGAAGCTTTCTTT.

This clone has more than one count but fewer than ten. V gene TRBV7-3 combines with J gene TRBJ2-2, with D perhaps matching TRBD1 (5 bases). Per the germline V gene, CDR1 is SGHTA and CDR2 is FQGTGA. Deletions cut 4 bases from V and 4 bases from J, with 13 bases between. The CDR3 contains 15 residues. The CDR3: CASSYGGAGTGELFF. Written as DNA, the CDR3 is TGTGCCAGCAGCTACGGTGGGGCAGGCACCGGGGAGCTGTTTTTT.

This chain links TRBV5-1 with TRBJ1-1; no definite D call. CDR1 SGHRS and CDR2 YFSETQ come from the germline V gene. The V end lost 4 bases, the J end lost 11 bases, and 18 bases lay between the germline ends. CDR3 length: 13 amino acids. The CDR3, as DNA: TGCGCCAGCAGCCTTCAGTCCACCAGTGGCGCTTTCTTT. It codes for CASSLQSTSGAFF.

This clone appeared once. The chain employs TRBV6-4 and TRBJ1-2; 9 nucleotides agree with TRBD1. This CDR3 has 13 amino acids. CDR1 and CDR2 from the germline V gene are MRHNA and SNTAGT. V was clipped by 6 bases and J by 8 bases; unmatched bases: 7. CDR3 sequence reads: CASSLGTGRGYTF. For the CDR3, the DNA is TGTGCCAGCAGCCTCGGGACAGGGAGAGGCTACACCTTC.

The rearrangement uses TRBV18 and TRBJ1-5, with D unresolved. V was pared by 6 bases and J by 4 bases, with 10 bases between. Germline CDR1 reads KGHSH; CDR2 reads LQKENI. The CDR3 extends over 13 amino acids. DNA of the CDR3: TGTGCCAGCTCTTACAGCGGAAATCAGCCCCAGCATTTT. Translating it yields CASSYSGNQPQHF.

The chain carries TRBV27 and TRBJ2-3; D is unresolved. In germline, CDR1 is MNHEY, CDR2 SMNVEV (reference sequence). Trimming removed 7 bases at V and 4 bases at J, with 15 bases between. The CDR3 length is 14 residues. The CDR3 sequence is CASTHSGLSDTQYF. In DNA form, the CDR3 reads TGTGCCAGCACCCATTCCGGGTTGTCAGATACGCAGTATTTT.

The gene calls are TRBV2 and TRBJ1-2; D possibly corresponds to TRBD1 (6 bases). The V gene lost 2 bases and the J gene lost 11 bases, with 15 bases spanning the gap. This CDR3 contains 13 residues. Germline CDR1 and CDR2: SNHLY and FYNNEI. CDR3 in amino acids: CASSEWGGRGYTF. The CDR3 bases are TGTGCCAGCAGTGAATGGGGGGGCCGGGGATACACCTTC. Complete variable domain (other parts from reference TRBV2 and TRBJ1-2): EPEVTQTPSHQVTQMGQEVILRCVPISNHLYFYWYRQILGQKVEFLVSFYNNEISEKSEIFDDQFSVERPDGSNFTLKIRSTKLEDSAMYFCASSEWGGRGYTFGSGTRLTVV.

This sequence joins TRBV18 and TRBJ2-7; TRBD1 agrees at 9 bases. This CDR3 comprises 13 residues. V shed 6 bases, J shed 4 bases, and the junction held 4 bases outside the gene matches. Per the germline V gene, CDR1 is KGHSH and CDR2 is LQKENI. The CDR3 here is CASSRGTGYEQYF. The CDR3, as DNA: TGTGCCAGCTCCCGGGGGACAGGGTACGAGCAGTACTTC. Combining the CDR3 with reference TRBV18 and TRBJ2-7 gives the whole variable domain NAGVMQNPRHLVRRRGQEARLRCSPMKGHSHVYWYRQLPEEGLKFMVYLQKENIIDESGMPKERFSAEFPKEGPSILRIQQVVRGDSAAYFCASSRGTGYEQYFGPGTRLTVT.

V gene TRBV6-2 or TRBV6-3 combines with J gene TRBJ1-5; tentative D call: TRBD1 (5 bases). CDR3 size: 17 residues. V lost 2 bases and J lost 1, with 15 bases in between. Germline V gene data show CDR1 as MNHEY and CDR2 as SVGEGT. CDR3 in amino acids: CASSYPRVGGSNQPQHF. CDR3 bases: TGTGCCAGCAGTTACCCCAGGGTAGGCGGAAGCAATCAGCCCCAGCATTTT.

This chain joins TRBV6-1 and TRBJ1-5; 9 bases align to TRBD1. The CDR3 is 16 residues long. Germline lookup yields CDR1 MNHNS and CDR2 SASEGT. Losses at the gene ends were 3 bases for V and 6 bases for J; bases not matched to a gene: 9. CDR3 bases: TGTGCCAGCAGTGACCGACAGGGGGGGGCCGGTCAGCCCCAGCATTTT. The encoded protein is CASSDRQGGAGQPQHF.

The chain links TRBV15 to TRBJ1-1; D not resolved. The CDR3 is made up of 14 amino acids. Germline CDR1 and CDR2: LNHNV and YYDKDF (reference sequence). The V and J ends lost 3 bases and 1 base respectively, with 9 bases between them. CDR3 in DNA: TGTGCCACCAGCAGTTTGAGGGAGAACACTGAAGCTTTCTTT. Protein product: CATSSLRENTEAFF.

The chain uses TRBV29-1 and TRBJ2-1, with TRBD1 as a possible D gene (5 bases). Germline CDR1 and CDR2: SQVTM and ANQGSEA. Trimming stripped 6 bases from V and 2 bases from J, with 14 bases between. The CDR3 totals 14 residues. The CDR3: CSVEQDDAYNEQFF. The CDR3 bases are TGCAGCGTAGAACAGGATGACGCCTACAATGAGCAGTTCTTC.

The chain has TRBV9 and TRBJ1-2, with 10 bases identical to TRBD1. Germline-derived CDR1 and CDR2 are SGDLS and YYNGEE. V trimming: 3 bases; J trimming: 6 bases; junction bases outside the gene matches: 2. This CDR3 region has 13 residues. This chain's CDR3 is CASSAGTGDGYTF. The CDR3 coding sequence is TGTGCCAGCAGCGCCGGGACAGGGGATGGCTACACCTTC.